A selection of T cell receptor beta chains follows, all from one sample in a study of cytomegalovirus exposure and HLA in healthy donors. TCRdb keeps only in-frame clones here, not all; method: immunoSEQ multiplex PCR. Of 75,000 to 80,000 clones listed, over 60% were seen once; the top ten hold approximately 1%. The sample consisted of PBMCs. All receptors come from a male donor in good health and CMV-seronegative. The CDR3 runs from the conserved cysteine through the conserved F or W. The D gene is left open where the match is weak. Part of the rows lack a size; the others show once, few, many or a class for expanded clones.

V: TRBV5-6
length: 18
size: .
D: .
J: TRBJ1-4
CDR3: CASSTYAHDRATNEKLFF
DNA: TGTGCCAGCAGCACCTACGCCCACGACAGAGCAACTAATGAAAAACTGTTTTTT

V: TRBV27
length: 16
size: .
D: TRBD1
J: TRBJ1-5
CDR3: CASSPTTGGSNQPQHF
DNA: TGTGCCAGCAGTCCGACGACAGGGGGCAGCAATCAGCCCCAGCATTTT

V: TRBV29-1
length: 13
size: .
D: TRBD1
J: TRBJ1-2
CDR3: CSVSDRGGYGYTF
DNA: TGCAGCGTTTCGGACAGGGGGGGATATGGCTACACCTTC

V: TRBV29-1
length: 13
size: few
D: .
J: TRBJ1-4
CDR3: CSTMGGTNEKLFF
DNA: TGCAGCACGATGGGGGGGACTAATGAAAAACTGTTTTTT

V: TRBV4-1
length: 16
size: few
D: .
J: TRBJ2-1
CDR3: CASSPLQDRRSNEQFF
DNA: TGCGCCAGCAGCCCCCTCCAGGACAGAAGGAGCAATGAGCAGTTCTTC

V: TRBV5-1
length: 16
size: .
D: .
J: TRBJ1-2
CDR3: CASSLGTPQTNYGYTF
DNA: TGCGCCAGCAGCTTAGGGACACCGCAAACTAACTATGGCTACACCTTC

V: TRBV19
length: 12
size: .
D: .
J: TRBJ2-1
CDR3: CASSRDYNEQFF
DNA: TGTGCCAGTAGTCGGGACTACAATGAGCAGTTCTTC

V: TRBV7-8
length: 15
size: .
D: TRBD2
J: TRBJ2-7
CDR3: CASSPAGGLAEEQYF
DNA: TGTGCCAGCAGCCCGGCGGGGGGGCTTGCCGAAGAGCAGTACTTC

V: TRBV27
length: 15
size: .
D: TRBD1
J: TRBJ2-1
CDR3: CASSFWDRAYNEQFF
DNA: TGTGCCAGCAGTTTTTGGGACAGGGCATACAATGAGCAGTTCTTC

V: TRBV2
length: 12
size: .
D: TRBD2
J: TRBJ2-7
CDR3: CASSLGGYEQYF
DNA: TGTGCCAGCAGTCTGGGGGGGTACGAGCAGTACTTC

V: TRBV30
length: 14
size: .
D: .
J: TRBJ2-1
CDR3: CAWSALAAYNEQFF
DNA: TGTGCCTGGAGTGCTTTGGCGGCCTACAATGAGCAGTTCTTC

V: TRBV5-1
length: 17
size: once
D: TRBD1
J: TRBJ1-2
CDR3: CASSLPSGDRTVGGYTF
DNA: TGCGCCAGCAGCCTCCCCTCGGGGGACAGGACTGTTGGTGGCTACACCTTC

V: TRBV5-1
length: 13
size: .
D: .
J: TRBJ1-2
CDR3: CASSLSPIVGYTF
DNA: TGCGCCAGCAGCTTGAGTCCTATCGTGGGCTACACCTTC

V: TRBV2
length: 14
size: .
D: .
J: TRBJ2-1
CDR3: CASRAASEVNEQFF
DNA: TGTGCCAGCAGGGCGGCTAGCGAGGTCAATGAGCAGTTCTTC

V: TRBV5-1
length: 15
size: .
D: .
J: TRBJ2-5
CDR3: CASSLDSDYQETQYF
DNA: TGCGCCAGCAGCTTGGACAGTGATTACCAAGAGACCCAGTACTTC

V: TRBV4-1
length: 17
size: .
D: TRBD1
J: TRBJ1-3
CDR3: CASSLGQGEFSGNTIYF
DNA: TGCGCCAGCAGCCTTGGACAGGGGGAATTCTCTGGAAACACCATATATTTT

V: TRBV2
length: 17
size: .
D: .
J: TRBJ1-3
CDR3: CASSEALGGYSGNTIYF
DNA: TGTGCCAGCAGTGAAGCGCTGGGGGGGTACTCTGGAAACACCATATATTTT

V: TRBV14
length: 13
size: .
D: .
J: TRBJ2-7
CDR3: CASSQDPDTGQYF
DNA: TGTGCCAGCAGCCAAGATCCGGATACAGGGCAGTACTTC

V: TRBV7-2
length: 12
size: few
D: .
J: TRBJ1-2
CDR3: CASSPHSYGYTF
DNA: TGTGCCAGCAGCCCCCACAGCTATGGCTACACCTTC

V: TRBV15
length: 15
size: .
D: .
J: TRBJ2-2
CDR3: CATSRDRANTGELFF
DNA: TGTGCCACCAGCAGAGATCGGGCGAACACCGGGGAGCTGTTTTTT

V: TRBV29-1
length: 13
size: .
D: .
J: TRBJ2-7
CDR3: CSVAPTGVEEQYF
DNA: TGCAGCGTTGCGCCTACAGGTGTGGAGGAGCAGTACTTC

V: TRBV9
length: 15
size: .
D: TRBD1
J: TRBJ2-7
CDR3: CASSPATGGAYEQYF
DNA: TGTGCCAGCAGCCCAGCGACAGGGGGGGCTTACGAGCAGTACTTC

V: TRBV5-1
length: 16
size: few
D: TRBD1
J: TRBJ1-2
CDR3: CASSLGGPGQLYGYPF
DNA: TGCGCCAGCAGCTTGGGCGGTCCGGGACAGCTTTATGGCTACCCCTTC

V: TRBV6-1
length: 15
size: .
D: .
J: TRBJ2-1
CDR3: CASSETPRDYNEQFF
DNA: TGTGCCAGCAGTGAAACACCCCGGGACTACAATGAGCAGTTCTTC

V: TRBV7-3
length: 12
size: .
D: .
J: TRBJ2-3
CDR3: CASSSLGDTQYF
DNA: TGTGCCAGCAGCTCCCTCGGGGATACGCAGTATTTT

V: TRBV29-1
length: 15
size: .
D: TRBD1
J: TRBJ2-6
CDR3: CSVGLTGSGANVLTF
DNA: TGCAGCGTTGGACTGACAGGGTCCGGGGCCAACGTCCTGACTTTC

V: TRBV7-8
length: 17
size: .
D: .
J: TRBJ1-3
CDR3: CASSLARAGNSGNTIYF
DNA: TGTGCCAGCAGCTTAGCTAGGGCCGGGAACTCTGGAAACACCATATATTTT

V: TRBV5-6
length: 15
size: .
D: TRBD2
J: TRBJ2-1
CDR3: CASSVGAGAGNEQFF
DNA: TGTGCCAGCAGCGTGGGAGCGGGAGCGGGGAATGAGCAGTTCTTC

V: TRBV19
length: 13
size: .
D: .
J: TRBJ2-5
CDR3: CASSIDRQETQYF
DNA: TGTGCCAGTAGTATAGATAGACAAGAGACCCAGTACTTC

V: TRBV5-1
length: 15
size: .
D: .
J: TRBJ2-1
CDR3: CASSLAGGQTNEQFF
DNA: TGCGCCAGCAGCTTGGCCGGGGGACAGACAAATGAGCAGTTCTTC

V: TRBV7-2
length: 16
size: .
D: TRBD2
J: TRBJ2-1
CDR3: CASSSLGLAGGREQFF
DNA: TGTGCCAGCAGCTCTCTCGGACTAGCGGGGGGCAGGGAGCAGTTCTTC

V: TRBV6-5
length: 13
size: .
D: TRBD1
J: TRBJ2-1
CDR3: CASRRGQGNEQFF
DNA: TGTGCCAGCAGGAGGGGGCAGGGAAATGAGCAGTTCTTC

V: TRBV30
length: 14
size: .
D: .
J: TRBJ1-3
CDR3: CAWSQTPEFSEGYF
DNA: TGTGCCTGGAGTCAAACCCCGGAGTTCAGTGAGGGATATTTT

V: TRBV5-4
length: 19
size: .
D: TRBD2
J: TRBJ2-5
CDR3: CASSPTGLAGVWTQETQYF
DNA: TGTGCCAGCAGCCCTACCGGACTAGCGGGAGTGTGGACACAAGAGACCCAGTACTTC

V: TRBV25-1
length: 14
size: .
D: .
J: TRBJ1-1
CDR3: CASRYGGLSTEAFF
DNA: TGTGCCAGCCGTTATGGCGGTTTGAGCACTGAAGCTTTCTTT

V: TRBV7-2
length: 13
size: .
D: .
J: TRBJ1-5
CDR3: CASSLVIDQPQHF
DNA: TGTGCCAGCAGCTTAGTAATCGATCAGCCCCAGCATTTT

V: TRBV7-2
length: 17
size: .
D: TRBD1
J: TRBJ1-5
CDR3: CASSPSLGQGSIQPQHF
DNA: TGTGCCAGCAGCCCCAGCTTAGGACAGGGTTCGATTCAGCCCCAGCATTTT

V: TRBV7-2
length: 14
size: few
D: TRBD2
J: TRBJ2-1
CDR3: CASSLGTSAGEQFF
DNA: TGTGCCAGCAGCTTAGGTACTAGCGCTGGTGAGCAGTTCTTC

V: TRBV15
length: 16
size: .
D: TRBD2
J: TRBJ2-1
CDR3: CATSSPTSGRINEQFF
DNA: TGTGCCACCAGCTCCCCGACTAGCGGGAGGATCAATGAGCAGTTCTTC

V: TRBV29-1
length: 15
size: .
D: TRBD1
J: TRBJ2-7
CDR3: CSVVTTDRGYNEQYF
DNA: TGCAGCGTGGTTACCACGGACAGGGGGTATAACGAGCAGTACTTC

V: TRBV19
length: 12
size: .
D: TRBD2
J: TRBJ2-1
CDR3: CASTDRGGEQFF
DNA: TGTGCCAGTACCGACCGGGGGGGGGAGCAGTTCTTC

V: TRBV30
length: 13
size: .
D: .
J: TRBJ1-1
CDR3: CACEIVVNTEAFF
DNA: TGTGCCTGCGAAATAGTCGTGAACACTGAAGCTTTCTTT

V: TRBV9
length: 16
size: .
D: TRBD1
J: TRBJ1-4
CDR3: CASSTGQGRAGEKLFF
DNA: TGTGCCAGCAGCACGGGACAGGGGAGGGCTGGTGAAAAACTGTTTTTT

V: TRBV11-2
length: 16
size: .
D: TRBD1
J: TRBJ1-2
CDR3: CASSFGLGGQIYGYTF
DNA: TGTGCCAGCAGCTTCGGATTGGGGGGACAGATATATGGCTACACCTTC

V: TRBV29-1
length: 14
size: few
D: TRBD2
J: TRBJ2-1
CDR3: CSVEEASGRNEQFF
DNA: TGCAGCGTTGAAGAGGCTAGCGGGAGGAATGAGCAGTTCTTC

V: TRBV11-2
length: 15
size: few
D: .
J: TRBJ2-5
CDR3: CASSLDHGGTETQYF
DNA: TGTGCCAGCAGCTTAGATCACGGGGGAACAGAGACCCAGTACTTC

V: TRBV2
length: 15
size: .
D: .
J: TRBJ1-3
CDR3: CASSRTGSSGNTIYF
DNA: TGTGCCAGCAGTAGAACAGGGAGCTCTGGAAACACCATATATTTT

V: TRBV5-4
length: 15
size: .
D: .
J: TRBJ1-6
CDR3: CASSFSQGYNSPLHF
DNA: TGTGCCAGCAGCTTTAGTCAGGGATACAATTCACCCCTCCACTTT